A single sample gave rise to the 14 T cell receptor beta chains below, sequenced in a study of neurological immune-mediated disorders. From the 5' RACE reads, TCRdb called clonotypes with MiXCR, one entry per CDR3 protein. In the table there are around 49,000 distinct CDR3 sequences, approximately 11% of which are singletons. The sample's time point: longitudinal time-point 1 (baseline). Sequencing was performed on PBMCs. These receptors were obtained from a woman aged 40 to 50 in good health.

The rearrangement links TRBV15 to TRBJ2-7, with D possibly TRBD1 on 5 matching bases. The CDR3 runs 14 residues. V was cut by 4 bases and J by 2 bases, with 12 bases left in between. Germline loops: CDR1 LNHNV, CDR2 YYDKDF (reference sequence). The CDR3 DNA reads TGTGCCACCAGCACAACCAGGGCTACCTACGAGCAGTACTTC. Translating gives CATSTTRATYEQYF.

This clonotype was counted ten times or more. This chain's CDR3 is CSARAPGLWTQYF. CDR3 coding DNA: TGCAGTGCTAGAGCCCCGGGCCTCTGGACCCAGTACTTC. The chain combines TRBV20-1 with TRBJ2-5; no definite D call. Between the trimmed V and J ends, which lost 1 base and 7 bases, there was a span of 13 bases. CDR3 length: 13 residues. Germline values: CDR1 DFQATT, CDR2 SNEGSKA (reference sequence).

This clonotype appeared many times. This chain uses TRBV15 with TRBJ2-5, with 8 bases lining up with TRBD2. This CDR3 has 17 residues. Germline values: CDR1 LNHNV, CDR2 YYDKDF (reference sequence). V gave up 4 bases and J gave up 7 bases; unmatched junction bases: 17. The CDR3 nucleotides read TGTGCCACCAGCACGGGGCTAGCGGGCATCCAAGACGGGACCCAGTACTTC. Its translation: CATSTGLAGIQDGTQYF.

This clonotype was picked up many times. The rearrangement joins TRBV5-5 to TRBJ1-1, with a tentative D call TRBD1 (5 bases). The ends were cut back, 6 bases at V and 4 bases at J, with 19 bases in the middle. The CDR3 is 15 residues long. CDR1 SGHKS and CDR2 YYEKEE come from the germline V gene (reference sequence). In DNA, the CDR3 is TGTGCCAGCACCCCATTGACAGAGAAGGGCACTGAAGCTTTCTTT. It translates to CASTPLTEKGTEAFF.

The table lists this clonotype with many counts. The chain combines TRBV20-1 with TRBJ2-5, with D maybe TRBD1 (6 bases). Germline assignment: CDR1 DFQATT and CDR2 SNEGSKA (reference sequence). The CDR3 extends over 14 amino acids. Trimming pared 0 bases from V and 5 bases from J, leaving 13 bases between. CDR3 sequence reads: CSARDTRRGETQYF. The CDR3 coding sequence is TGCAGTGCTAGAGATACTCGAAGGGGGGAGACCCAGTACTTC.

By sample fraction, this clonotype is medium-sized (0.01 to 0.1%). CDR3 loop: CASTRASADTQYF. As DNA, the CDR3 is TGCGCCAGCACTCGGGCGTCCGCAGATACGCAGTATTTT. The chain has TRBV10-2 and TRBJ2-3; no firm D call. The CDR3 consists of 13 residues. Trimming took off 7 bases at V and 4 bases at J, with 12 bases between the two ends. Germline V CDR1 and CDR2: WSHSY, SAAADI.

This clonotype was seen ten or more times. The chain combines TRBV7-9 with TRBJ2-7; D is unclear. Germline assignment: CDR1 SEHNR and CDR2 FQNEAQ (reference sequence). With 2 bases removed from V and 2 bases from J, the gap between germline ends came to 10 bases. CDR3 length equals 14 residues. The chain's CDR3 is CASSLFEATYEQYF. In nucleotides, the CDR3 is TGTGCCAGCAGCTTATTTGAAGCCACCTACGAGCAGTACTTC.

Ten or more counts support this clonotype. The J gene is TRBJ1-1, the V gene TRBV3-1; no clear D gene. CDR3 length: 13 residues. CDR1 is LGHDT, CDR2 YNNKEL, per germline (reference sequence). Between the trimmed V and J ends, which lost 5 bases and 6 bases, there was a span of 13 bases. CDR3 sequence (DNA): TGTGCCAGCAGCTCCTACCGCGGGGCTGAAGCTTTCTTT. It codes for CASSSYRGAEAFF.

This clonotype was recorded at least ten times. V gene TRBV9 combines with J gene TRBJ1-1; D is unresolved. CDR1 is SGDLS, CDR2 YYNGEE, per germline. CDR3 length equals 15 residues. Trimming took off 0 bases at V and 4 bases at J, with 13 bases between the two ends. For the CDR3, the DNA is TGTGCCAGCAGCGTAGCCCTTGGAGGGCCCACTGAAGCTTTCTTT. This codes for CASSVALGGPTEAFF.

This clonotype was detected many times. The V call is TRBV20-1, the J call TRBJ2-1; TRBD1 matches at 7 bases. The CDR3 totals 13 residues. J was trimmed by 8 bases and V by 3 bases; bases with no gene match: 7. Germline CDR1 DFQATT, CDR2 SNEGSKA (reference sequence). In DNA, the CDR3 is TGCAGTGCTAGTAAGACTACAGGGGATGAGCAGTTCTTC. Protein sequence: CSASKTTGDEQFF.

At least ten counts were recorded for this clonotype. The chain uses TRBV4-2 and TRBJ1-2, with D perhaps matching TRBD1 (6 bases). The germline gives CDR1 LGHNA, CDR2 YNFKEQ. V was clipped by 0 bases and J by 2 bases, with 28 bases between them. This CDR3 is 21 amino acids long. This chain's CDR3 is CASSQEGRGSVYLPSNYGYTF. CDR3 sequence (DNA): TGTGCCAGCAGCCAAGAAGGGAGGGGGTCGGTTTATTTGCCGTCGAACTATGGCTACACCTTC.

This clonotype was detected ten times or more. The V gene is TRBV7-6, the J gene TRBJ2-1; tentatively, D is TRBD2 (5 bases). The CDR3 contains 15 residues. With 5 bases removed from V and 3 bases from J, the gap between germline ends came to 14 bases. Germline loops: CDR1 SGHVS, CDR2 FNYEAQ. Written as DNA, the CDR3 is TGTGCCAGCAGCAAAGAGGGCTTCAGCTACAATGAGCAGTTCTTC. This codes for CASSKEGFSYNEQFF.

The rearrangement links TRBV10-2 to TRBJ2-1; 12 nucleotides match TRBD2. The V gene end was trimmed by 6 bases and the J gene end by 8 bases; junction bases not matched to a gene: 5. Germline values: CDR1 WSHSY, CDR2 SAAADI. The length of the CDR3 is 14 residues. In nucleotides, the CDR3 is TGCGCCAGCAGGACTAGCGGGAGCTGGGATGAGCAGTTCTTC. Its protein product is CASRTSGSWDEQFF.

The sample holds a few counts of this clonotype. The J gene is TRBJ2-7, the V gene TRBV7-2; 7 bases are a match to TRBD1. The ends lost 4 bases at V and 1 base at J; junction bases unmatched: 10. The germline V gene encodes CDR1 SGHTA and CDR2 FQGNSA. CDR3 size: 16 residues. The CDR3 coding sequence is TGTGCCAGCAGCTCCTCCGTGACAGGGAGATCCTACGAGCAGTACTTC. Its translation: CASSSSVTGRSYEQYF.